The next 17 T cell receptor beta chains were all read from a single sample in a study of cytomegalovirus exposure and HLA in healthy donors. The PCR had 60 Vbeta and 13 Jbeta primers. Some clones are missing from TCRdb's copy, which holds only in-frame ones; the method was immunoSEQ multiplex PCR. The sample records roughly 100,000 clones, over 65% being singletons. Specimen: PBMCs. These receptors were obtained from a woman in her forties in good health and CMV-seronegative.

The chain joins TRBV20-1 to TRBJ2-1; TRBD2 is a possible D gene (6 bases). The ends were cut back, 6 bases at V and 9 bases at J, with 12 bases in the middle. This CDR3 region has 11 residues. In germline, CDR1 is DFQATT, CDR2 SNEGSKA (reference sequence). The CDR3 loop is CSAGGKVEQFF. For the CDR3, the DNA is TGCAGTGCCGGAGGGAAGGTTGAGCAGTTCTTC.

The count of this clone is one. V is TRBV6-1 and J is TRBJ1-3, with 7 positions matching TRBD1. Losses at the gene ends were 7 bases for V and 2 bases for J; bases not matched to a gene: 8. The CDR3 length is 15 residues. CDR1 is MNHNS and CDR2 is SASEGT in the germline V gene. As DNA, the CDR3 is TGTGCCAGCACTTTACAGGGGTGGCCTGGAAACACCATATATTTT. Amino acid sequence: CASTLQGWPGNTIYF.

The chain employs TRBV18 and TRBJ2-1; 16 bases align to TRBD2. Germline values: CDR1 KGHSH, CDR2 LQKENI. The trim removed 3 bases at V and 8 bases at J, leaving 4 bases unmatched. CDR3 length equals 16 residues. The CDR3 nucleotides read TGTGCCAGCTCACCGGGGGGACTAGCGGGAGGGGATGAGCAGTTCTTC. Its protein product is CASSPGGLAGGDEQFF.

V usage is TRBV7-9 and J usage is TRBJ2-1, with D maybe TRBD2 (5 bases). The CDR3 extends over 14 amino acids. Trimming removed 3 bases at V and 0 bases at J, with 6 bases between. From germline, CDR1 is SEHNR and CDR2 FQNEAQ (reference sequence). CDR3 region: CASSFGSSYNEQFF. CDR3 DNA sequence: TGTGCCAGCAGCTTTGGGAGCTCCTACAATGAGCAGTTCTTC. Full variable domain (rest looked up from reference TRBV7-9 and TRBJ2-1): DTGVSQNPRHKITKRGQNVTFRCDPISEHNRLYWYRQTLGQGPEFLTYFQNEAQLEKSRLLSDRFSAERPKGSFSTLEIQRTEQGDSAMYLCASSFGSSYNEQFFGPGTRLTVL.

This clone has just a few counts. This chain joins TRBV28 and TRBJ2-2; tentative D call: TRBD1 (6 bases). The CDR3 has 14 amino acids. Germline CDR1 and CDR2: MDHEN and SYDVKM. V dropped 6 bases and J dropped 10 bases, with 18 bases sitting between them. CDR3 nucleotide sequence: TGTGCCAGCAGGCACCCGGACAGACCGACGGAGCTGTTTTTT. Translation: CASRHPDRPTELFF.

The V gene is TRBV28, the J gene TRBJ2-5, with 12 bases fitting TRBD1. CDR3 length: 15 amino acids. V lost 2 bases to trimming and J lost 5 bases; unmatched junction nucleotides: 3. Germline CDR1 reads MDHEN; CDR2 reads SYDVKM. The CDR3 sequence: CASSLGTGGMETQYF. CDR3 sequence (DNA): TGTGCCAGCAGTTTAGGGACAGGGGGCATGGAGACCCAGTACTTC.

This clone was found once. The chain employs TRBV5-1 and TRBJ1-1; no firm D call. V was trimmed by 0 bases and J by 0 bases, leaving 9 bases between them. The CDR3 is 15 amino acids. Germline CDR1 SGHRS, CDR2 YFSETQ. The CDR3 DNA reads TGCGCCAGCAGCTTGGACGTGTACTTGAACACTGAAGCTTTCTTT. This translates into CASSLDVYLNTEAFF. Full variable domain (remainder filled in from reference TRBV5-1 and TRBJ1-1): KAGVTQTPRYLIKTRGQQVTLSCSPISGHRSVSWYQQTPGQGLQFLFEYFSETQRNKGNFPGRFSGRQFSNSRSEMNVSTLELGDSALYLCASSLDVYLNTEAFFGQGTRLTVV.

The J gene is TRBJ2-1, the V gene TRBV19; 12 positions agree with TRBD2. CDR1 and CDR2 from the germline V gene are LNHDA and SQIVND (reference sequence). The CDR3 runs 17 residues. V dropped 1 base and J dropped 6; count of bases not matched to a gene: 7. CDR3 DNA: TGTGCCAGTAGTATAGGACTAGCGGGAGCGGTCCGCAATGAGCAGTTCTTC. Amino acid sequence: CASSIGLAGAVRNEQFF.

The chain links TRBV6-1 to TRBJ1-2, with TRBD1 matching 7 bases. After removal of 6 bases from V and 5 bases from J, the junction contained 12 bases not matched to a gene. This CDR3 is 15 amino acids long. From germline, CDR1 is MNHNS and CDR2 SASEGT. In DNA form, the CDR3 reads TGTGCCAGCAGGCCCAGCCGCGGGACAGCTTATGGCTACACCTTC. This codes for CASRPSRGTAYGYTF.

This chain uses TRBV18 with TRBJ1-5; 7 nucleotides line up with TRBD1. The CDR3 covers 18 residues. The V segment lost 1 base and the J segment 3 bases; nucleotides outside the gene matches: 12. Germline loops: CDR1 KGHSH, CDR2 LQKENI. DNA of the CDR3: TGTGCCAGCTCACCACGCTCGTTCGGTCAGGGGGTCAATCAGCCCCAGCATTTT. Protein product: CASSPRSFGQGVNQPQHF.

J is TRBJ2-7 and V is TRBV7-9, with 7 bases matching TRBD1. V was clipped by 2 bases and J by 3 bases; unmatched bases: 10. Germline CDR1 SEHNR, CDR2 FQNEAQ (reference sequence). The CDR3 extends over 16 amino acids. The CDR3 region is CASSLQGVYSDYEQYF. CDR3 DNA sequence: TGTGCCAGCAGCTTACAGGGGGTCTACAGTGACTACGAGCAGTACTTC.

The rearrangement links TRBV7-3 to TRBJ2-6; perhaps TRBD2 as D (5 bases). Germline lookup yields CDR1 SGHTA and CDR2 FQGTGA. With 1 base removed from V and 6 bases from J, the gap between germline ends came to 16 bases. The CDR3 totals 17 residues. This CDR3 is CASSLMAPGVAANVLTF. The DNA of the CDR3 is TGTGCCAGCAGCTTAATGGCCCCCGGGGTTGCGGCCAACGTCCTGACTTTC. The full variable domain, rest sourced from reference TRBV7-3 and TRBJ2-6, is GAGVSQTPSNKVTEKGKYVELRCDPISGHTALYWYRQSLGQGPEFLIYFQGTGAADDSGLPNDRFFAVRPEGSVSTLKIQRTERGDSAVYLCASSLMAPGVAANVLTFGAGSRLTVL.

About this clone: This CDR3 is also generated by other DNA sequences in the sample. The rearrangement joins TRBV28 to TRBJ1-3; 7 bases map to TRBD1. Germline lookup yields CDR1 MDHEN and CDR2 SYDVKM. The V gene end was trimmed by 6 bases and the J gene end by 2 bases; junction bases not matched to a gene: 7. The CDR3 sequence is 15 residues long. In DNA form, the CDR3 reads TGTGCCAGCAGAAGCGACAGGGTTCCTGGAAACACCATATATTTT. Amino acids: CASRSDRVPGNTIYF.

This clone occurred a few times. The gene calls are TRBV13 and TRBJ2-1; possibly TRBD2 for D (6 bases). Trimming removed 3 bases from V and 1 base from J, with 10 bases in between. The CDR3 runs to 15 residues. CDR1 is PRHDT, CDR2 FYEKMQ, per germline (reference sequence). CDR3 amino acids: CASSFREVSYNEQFF. The CDR3 DNA sequence: TGTGCCAGCAGCTTCAGGGAGGTTTCCTACAATGAGCAGTTCTTC.

This chain uses TRBV5-1 with TRBJ2-3; 7 positions agree with TRBD2. This CDR3 region has 16 residues. Germline CDR1 and CDR2: SGHRS and YFSETQ. The junction had 8 bases not matched to a gene; V was cut back by 1 base and J by 3 bases. The CDR3 DNA sequence: TGCGCCAGCAGCTTGTGGGGGGGAAAGAGTACAGATACGCAGTATTTT. It specifies CASSLWGGKSTDTQYF.

Here the CDR3 DNA reads TGTGCCAGCAGCCCCCTCCCCGGGATAACAGATACGCAGTATTTT. This sequence encodes CASSPLPGITDTQYF. The rearrangement uses TRBV6-5 and TRBJ2-3; D is perhaps TRBD2 (5 bases). Germline CDR1 reads MNHEY; CDR2 reads SVGAGI. V was pared by 6 bases and J by 3 bases, with 16 bases between. The CDR3 contains 15 residues.

The chain couples TRBV7-9 to TRBJ2-5; D remains unclear. The closer fit of TRBJ2-7 to the DNA end suggests the J call may be wrong. Germline V gene data show CDR1 as SEHNR and CDR2 as FQNEAQ (reference sequence). The CDR3 contains 12 residues. The CDR3 loop is CASSLESYEQYF. CDR3 DNA: TGTGCCAGCAGCTTAGAATCGTACGAGCAGTACTTC.